This TCR beta chain was obtained from a study of cytomegalovirus exposure and HLA in healthy donors (dated by TCRdb to about 2017). Looking at the study overall: An earlier analysis of 587 of the donors reported 250 to 300 Gb of sequence data and 120 million or so unique TCR beta sequences from 150 million to 200 million T cells. An early release that covered about 640 HLA-typed donors contained around 330 gigabases of sequencing data and roughly 84 million unique TCR sequences. Among the roughly 430 genotyped donors, more than 70% belonged to the genetic ancestry cluster associated with self-reported Caucasian donors. The study aimed to test whether signatures of past pathogen exposure could be identified by cataloging public T cell receptors. Using immunosequencing, the study profiled T cell repertoires from about 620 subjects and related those repertoires to cytomegalovirus serostatus. A separate validation cohort of roughly 110 different subjects was used in addition to the approximately 640-subject first cohort. To predict cytomegalovirus infection status, the study brought together high-throughput TCR immunosequencing, statistical association of individual TCRs with disease status, and machine learning. A later analysis re-analyzed previously published TCR beta repertoires from 550 to 700 donors and added high-resolution HLA genotyping to study TCR occurrence patterns. Rather than drawing on any new phenotypic data, the later analysis identified candidate immune exposures from TCR beta sequences and the way those sequences occurred across donors. An earlier analysis of approximately 640 of the donors applied high-throughput TCR beta sequencing to assess whether each TCR beta V gene segment acted as functional or pseudogenic. Alongside the repertoire data, information on donor age, sex, ethnicity and CMV serostatus was compiled. A later genetic analysis took genome-wide SNP genotypes for about three fifths of the 666 donors and used that subset as a discovery cohort. Every discovery cohort repertoire had been produced on one sequencing platform. Class I and class II HLA loci were covered by the typing at four-digit resolution. Typing coverage varied by locus: roughly 620-640 donors for A, B, C, DRB1 and DQB1; 522 for DQA1; 600 to 610 for DPA1; 450 to 480 for DPB1. Because of strong linkage in the cohort, five DR-DQ haplotypes were treated as single units for association and clustering. On average, around 240,000 unique TCR beta nucleotide sequences were sequenced per donor among some 430 genotyped donors of the cohort, with roughly 18% of those sequences being non-productive.

The library was produced with the immunoSEQ multiplex PCR assay. For the multiplex PCR, a mixture combining 60 forward primers for TCR Vbeta segments and 13 reverse primers for TCR Jbeta segments was used. A multiplex PCR assay on genomic DNA amplified the CDR3 region of rearranged TCR beta genes. The Illumina HiSeq System was used to sequence the amplified TCR beta libraries as 87-base-pair reads. The original methods were these. A later analysis counted approximately 76 million unique TCR beta chains across the 550 to 750 repertoires, and around 9.9 million of these chains were shared by at least two donors. To remove PCR and sequencing errors, raw reads were error-corrected and collapsed into unique sequences using a nearest-neighbor algorithm that merged closely related sequences. V, D and J gene segments were assigned by aligning CDR3 sequences to IMGT reference sequences. For a sequence to be retained, at least a six-nucleotide match to both a V gene segment and a J gene segment was required. Rearrangements were classified as productive when the CDR3 lacked stop codons and remained in frame with V and J, and all other rearrangements were classified as non-productive. Following IMGT convention, CDR3 was defined as the stretch from the second conserved V-encoded cysteine up to the conserved J-encoded phenylalanine. Sequences without an unambiguous match to a single V gene segment were excluded from the earlier analysis of approximately 600 of the donors. In an earlier analysis of almost 600 of the donors, a V segment was called functional when productive rearrangements were above 56.7%, and segregating when the standard deviation between donors exceeded 5%. A statistical classification framework was built to diagnose cytomegalovirus status from the catalog of TCR beta chain sequences. A later analysis assigned V and J genes by comparing TCR nucleotide sequences with IMGT/GENE-DB human TR gene sequences. The TCRdist pipeline was used in a later analysis to assign CDR3 sequences and most-parsimonious VDJ recombination scenarios. In a later analysis, each TCR beta chain was defined by its CDR3 amino acid sequence together with its V-gene family, and reads lacking a unique V-gene family were excluded. A later analysis removed 450 to 600 highly shared, low-generation-probability nucleotide sequences to deal with suspected cross-contamination and a sequencing artifact. For each public chain, a later analysis derived a clonal expansion index from normalized ranks of inferred template counts within each repertoire. In a later analysis, generation probabilities were computed with a VDJ recombination model fitted to out-of-frame rearrangements, and the resulting probabilities were checked against IGoR. In a later analysis, hypergeometric tests were used to score TCR-TCR, TCR-HLA and TCR-CMV co-occurrence, with a repertoire-size bias correction applied to TCR pairs. A later analysis estimated false discovery rates by permuting HLA or CMV assignments 20 times. A later analysis grouped co-occurring TCRs with DBSCAN, adding TCRdist sequence similarity when clustering within HLA-allele-positive subsets. Repertoires with fewer than 30,000 or more than 120,000 public chains were left out of co-occurrence clustering, as were about 5 repertoires with anomalous nucleotide sharing. In TCRdb, the immuneACCESS table is reduced to in-frame sequences with V and J assigned. These tables do not hold every clone; where another copy was compared, an unresolved V gene accounts for under half, and the others remain unexplained. V and J calls and clone size are as listed in that table; D and trimming were resolved from the DNA. Recorded for this sample are tens of thousands of clones; roughly 67% of them occurred a single time. 5% to 7% of the sample is in the top ten clones.

On this clone: No cognate antigen has been identified for it. No qualities accompany the bases; no much larger clone lies one base away.

A distance of 10 bases separates the germline ends of V and J, which lose 1 base and 3 bases respectively. CDR1 and CDR2 are drawn from the germline V gene: SGHRS, YFSETQ. The CDR3 runs 15 residues from the cysteine to the phenylalanine. Only CDR3 DNA remains: 45 bases, in frame from the first base. Here is what the overall study found, with its caveats: In a later analysis, the rate of TCR association differed among HLA loci, with DRB1 alleles having the most associated TCRs and HLA-C alleles having the fewest. Because some donors lacked HLA typing at each locus, the association tests relied only on the typed subset. In a later genetic analysis, a missense DCLRE1C variant was associated with V-gene and J-gene trimming of TCR beta chains, and the association was replicated in an independent cohort. In vitro tests confirmed that a few of the cytomegalovirus-associated TCR beta chains recognize cytomegalovirus antigens. The authors suggested that the approach could potentially be generalized to other disease states and immunological phenotypes. At a false discovery rate of 0.05, a later analysis linked 16,000 or so TCR beta sequences to specific HLA alleles. When HLA alleles, especially DR and DQ, strongly co-occurred, attributing TCR associations to individual alleles was difficult. A further reported finding was that TCR beta sequences accurately predicted the HLA-A and HLA-B alleles for most subjects in the first cohort. While some public TCRs were present in many individuals, most TCR sequences turned up only very rarely across donors. A later analysis reported that several top co-occurrence clusters appeared linked to parvovirus B19, influenza, CMV and Epstein-Barr virus. Roughly uniform sequencing depth across donors was assumed in presence/absence analyses, although this assumption may not hold. Only TCR beta chains were sequenced in this cohort, and the absence of alpha or paired-chain data limited detectable features. The study listed 150 to 200 TCR beta chains as associated with cytomegalovirus. Correlated functional status among segregating V segments might be attributable to linkage disequilibrium, but an unknown experimental factor could not be ruled out. Compared with equally common non-associated chains, HLA-associated TCR beta chains in a later analysis were more clonally expanded and had lower generation probabilities. In both the original and validation cohorts, the classifier was reported to diagnose cytomegalovirus status with high specificity and sensitivity. Because counts were too low, around 18 rarely observed V segments, including chromosome 9 orphons, were left out of the earlier analysis of 587 of the donors. Broadly in line with IMGT annotations, most TCR beta V segments showed up in productive rearrangements about 87% or about 30% of the time in an earlier analysis of under 700 of the donors. The sequencing pipeline was judged likely to have produced a cluster of highly shared sequence variants as a technical artifact. In a later genetic analysis, fewer N-insertions in productive TCRs were reported among donors in an Asian-associated ancestry cluster than the roughly 700-donor mean. The only immune exposure information available for the cohort was CMV serostatus. A later analysis found that most CMV-associated TCR beta chains appeared HLA-restricted, with HLA associations seemingly driven largely by CMV exposure. The 87-base-pair reads could not distinguish some IMGT-functional V segments, including TRBV6-2 and TRBV6-3, so those segments were excluded.

The cohort was made up of roughly 670 healthy bone marrow donors. At the time of sampling, every cohort member was nominally healthy, though immune exposures that went unrecorded were likely present. The donor was CMV seronegative and was included in the group of under 450 seronegative cohort members. Each donor provided a peripheral blood sample, and peripheral blood mononuclear cells were used for TCR beta sequencing. The Qiagen DNeasy Blood Extraction Kit was used to extract genomic DNA from the blood cell samples. The chain is made from TRBV5-1 and TRBJ2-2; a tentative D call is TRBD2 (7 bases match). The TCR comes from a man aged 50-59 years in good health and CMV-seronegative. Sequences were obtained from PBMCs. The CDR3 region has the sequence CASSLRGADTGELFF. In nucleotide form, the sequence is TGCGCCAGCAGCTTGCGGGGGGCAGACACCGGGGAGCTGTTTTTT.